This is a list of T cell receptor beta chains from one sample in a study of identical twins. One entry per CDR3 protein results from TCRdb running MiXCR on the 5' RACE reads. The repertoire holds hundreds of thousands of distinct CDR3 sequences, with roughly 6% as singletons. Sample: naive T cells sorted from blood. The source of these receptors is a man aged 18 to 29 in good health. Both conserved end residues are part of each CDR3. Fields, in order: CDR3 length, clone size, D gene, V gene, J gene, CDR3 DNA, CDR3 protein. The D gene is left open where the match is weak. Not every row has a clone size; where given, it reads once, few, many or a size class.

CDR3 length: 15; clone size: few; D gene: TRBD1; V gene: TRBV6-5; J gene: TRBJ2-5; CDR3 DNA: TGTGCCAGCAGTTACTCCCAGGGGGCTGGAGAGACCCAGTACTTC; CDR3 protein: CASSYSQGAGETQYF
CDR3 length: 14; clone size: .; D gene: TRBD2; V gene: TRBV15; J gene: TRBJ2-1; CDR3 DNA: TGTGCCACCAGTTTTAGCGGGAGGGAGGATGAGCAGTTCTTC; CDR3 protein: CATSFSGREDEQFF
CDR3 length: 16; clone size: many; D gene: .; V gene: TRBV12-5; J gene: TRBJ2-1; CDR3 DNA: TGTGCTAGTGGATTGCCCTTGCCACAGGGTAAAGGTGAGCAGTTCTTC; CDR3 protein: CASGLPLPQGKGEQFF
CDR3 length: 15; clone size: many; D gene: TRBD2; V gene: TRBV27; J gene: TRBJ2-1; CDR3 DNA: TGTGCCAGCAGTCCTCGGGGGGGGTTTCTCAATGAGCAGTTCTTC; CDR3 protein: CASSPRGGFLNEQFF
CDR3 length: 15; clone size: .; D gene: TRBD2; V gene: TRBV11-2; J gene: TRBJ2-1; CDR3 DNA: TGTGCCAGCAGACCGACTAGCGAGGGATTAAATGAGCAGTTCTTC; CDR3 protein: CASRPTSEGLNEQFF
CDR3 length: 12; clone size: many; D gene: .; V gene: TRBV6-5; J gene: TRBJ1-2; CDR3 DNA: TGTGCCAGCAGAGGGCAGAACTATGGCTACACCTTC; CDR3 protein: CASRGQNYGYTF
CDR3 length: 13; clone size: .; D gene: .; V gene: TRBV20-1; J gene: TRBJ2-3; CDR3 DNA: TGCAGTGCTAGGGGGACAAACACAGATACGCAGTATTTT; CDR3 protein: CSARGTNTDTQYF
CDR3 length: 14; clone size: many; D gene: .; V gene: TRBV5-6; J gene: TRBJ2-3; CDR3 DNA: TGTGCCAGCAGGCCGACTAGTTCTACAGATACGCAGTATTTT; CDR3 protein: CASRPTSSTDTQYF
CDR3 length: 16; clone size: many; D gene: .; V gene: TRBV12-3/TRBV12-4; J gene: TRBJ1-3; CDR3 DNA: TGTGCCAGCAGTTCAGACCGCAGGGTTATTGGAAACACCATATATTTT; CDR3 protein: CASSSDRRVIGNTIYF
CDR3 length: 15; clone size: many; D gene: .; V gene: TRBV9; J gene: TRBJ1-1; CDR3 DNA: TGTGCCAGCAGCCGGGGACGGACAATGAACACTGAAGCTTTCTTT; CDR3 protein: CASSRGRTMNTEAFF
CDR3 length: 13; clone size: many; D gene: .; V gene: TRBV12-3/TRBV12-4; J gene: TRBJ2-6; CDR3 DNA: TGCGCCAGCAGGCTCTCTGGGGCCAACGTCCTGACTTTC; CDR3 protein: CASRLSGANVLTF
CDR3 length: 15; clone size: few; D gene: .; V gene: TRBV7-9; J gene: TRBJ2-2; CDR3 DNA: TGTGCCAGCAGCTTAATCGGCAGGGCCGGCGGGGAGCTGTTTTTT; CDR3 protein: CASSLIGRAGGELFF
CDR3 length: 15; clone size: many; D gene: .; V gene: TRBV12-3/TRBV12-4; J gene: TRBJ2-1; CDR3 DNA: TGTGCCAGCAAACGCGACGGAGCTATCTACAATGAGCAGTTCTTC; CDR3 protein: CASKRDGAIYNEQFF
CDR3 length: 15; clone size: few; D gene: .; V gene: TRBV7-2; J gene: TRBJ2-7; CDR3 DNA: TGTGCCAGCAGCTTAGCAGGGGTCCTCGTCCACGAGCAGTACTTC; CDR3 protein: CASSLAGVLVHEQYF
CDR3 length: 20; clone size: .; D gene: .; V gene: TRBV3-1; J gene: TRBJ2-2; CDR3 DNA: TGTGCCAGCAGCCCATTAACCACCCCATCGCAGGGAATCAACACCGGGGAGCTGTTTTTT; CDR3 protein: CASSPLTTPSQGINTGELFF
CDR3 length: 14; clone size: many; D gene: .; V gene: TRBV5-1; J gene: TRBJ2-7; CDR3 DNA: TGCGCCAGCAGCTTGTCGGCAGGGCTCTACGAGCAGTACTTC; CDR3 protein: CASSLSAGLYEQYF
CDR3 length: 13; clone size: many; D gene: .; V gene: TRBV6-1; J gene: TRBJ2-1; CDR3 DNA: TGTGCCAGCAGCTGGGACAACTACAATGAGCAGTTCTTC; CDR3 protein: CASSWDNYNEQFF
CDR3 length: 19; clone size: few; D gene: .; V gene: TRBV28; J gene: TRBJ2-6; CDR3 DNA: TGTGCCAGCAGTTCGCGAACCGGGACTCCTCTCTCTGGGGCCAACGTCCTGACTTTC; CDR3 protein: CASSSRTGTPLSGANVLTF
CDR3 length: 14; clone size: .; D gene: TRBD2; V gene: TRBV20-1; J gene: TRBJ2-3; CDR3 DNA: TGCAGTGCTAGAGCTCAGCGGGAGCCATATACGCAGTATTTT; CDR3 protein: CSARAQREPYTQYF
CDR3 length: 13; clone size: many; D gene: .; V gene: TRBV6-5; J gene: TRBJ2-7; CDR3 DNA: TGTGCCAGCAGTTACAGGGCAGCTGGGGAGCAGTACTTC; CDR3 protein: CASSYRAAGEQYF
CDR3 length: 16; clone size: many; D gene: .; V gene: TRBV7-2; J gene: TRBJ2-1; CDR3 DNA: TGTGCCAGCAGCCCTCTTTTTAGCGGCTCCTACAATGAGCAGTTCTTC; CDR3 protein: CASSPLFSGSYNEQFF
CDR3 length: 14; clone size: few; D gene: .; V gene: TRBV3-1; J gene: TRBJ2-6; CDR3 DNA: TGTGCCACCCTAGGGGCAGCTGGGGCCAACGTCCTGACTTTC; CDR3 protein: CATLGAAGANVLTF
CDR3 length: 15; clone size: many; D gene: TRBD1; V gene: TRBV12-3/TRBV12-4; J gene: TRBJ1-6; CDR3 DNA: TGTGCCAGCAGTTTAAGAACAGGGGGGGAGTCACCCCTCCACTTT; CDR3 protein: CASSLRTGGESPLHF
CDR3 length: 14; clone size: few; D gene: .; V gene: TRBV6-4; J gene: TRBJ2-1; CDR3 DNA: TGTGCCAGCAGTGACCCTTGGGGGCGGGGCCAGCAGTTCTTC; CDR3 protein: CASSDPWGRGQQFF
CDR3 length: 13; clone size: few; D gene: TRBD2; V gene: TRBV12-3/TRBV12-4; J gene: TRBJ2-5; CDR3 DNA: TGTGCCAGCAGTTTTTTCGGGGGGGAGACCCAGTACTTC; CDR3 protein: CASSFFGGETQYF
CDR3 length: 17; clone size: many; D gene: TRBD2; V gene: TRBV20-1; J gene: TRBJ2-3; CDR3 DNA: TGCAGTGCTAGAGATCCCCGACTAGCGGGAACGACAGATACGCAGTATTTT; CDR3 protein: CSARDPRLAGTTDTQYF
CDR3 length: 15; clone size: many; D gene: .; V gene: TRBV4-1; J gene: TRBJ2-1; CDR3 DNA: TGCGCCAGCAGCCAAGCGGGACCATCTAATAATGAGCAGTTCTTC; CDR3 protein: CASSQAGPSNNEQFF
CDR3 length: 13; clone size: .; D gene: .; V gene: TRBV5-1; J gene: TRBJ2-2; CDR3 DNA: TGCGCCAGCAGGGTCACAGGAACCCGGGAGCTGTTTTTT; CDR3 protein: CASRVTGTRELFF
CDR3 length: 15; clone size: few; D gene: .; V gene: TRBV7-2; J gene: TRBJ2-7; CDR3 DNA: TGTGCCAGCAGCTTATCAACGGGAGCGAACTACGAGCAGTACTTC; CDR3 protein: CASSLSTGANYEQYF
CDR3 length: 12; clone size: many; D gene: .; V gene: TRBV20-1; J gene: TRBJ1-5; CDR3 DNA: TGCAGTGCTAGTGGAGGGGTTCAGCCCCAGCATTTT; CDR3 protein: CSASGGVQPQHF
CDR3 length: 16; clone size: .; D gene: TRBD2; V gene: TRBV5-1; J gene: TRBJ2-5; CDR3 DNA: TGCGCCAGCAGCCCACAGGGAGCGGGAGTGTTAGAGACCCAGTACTTC; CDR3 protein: CASSPQGAGVLETQYF
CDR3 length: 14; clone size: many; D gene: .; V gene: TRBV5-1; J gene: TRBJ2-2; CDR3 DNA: TGCGCCAGCTTTGACATAGCTCCCACCGGGGAGCTGTTTTTT; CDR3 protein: CASFDIAPTGELFF
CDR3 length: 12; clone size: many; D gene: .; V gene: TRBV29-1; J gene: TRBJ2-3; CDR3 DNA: TGCAGCGCCGGGACACAAACAGATACGCAGTATTTT; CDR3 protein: CSAGTQTDTQYF
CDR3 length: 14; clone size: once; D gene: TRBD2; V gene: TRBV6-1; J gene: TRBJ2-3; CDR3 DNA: TGTGCCAGCTTTTTCGGACTAGTCGCAGATACGCAGTATTTT; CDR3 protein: CASFFGLVADTQYF
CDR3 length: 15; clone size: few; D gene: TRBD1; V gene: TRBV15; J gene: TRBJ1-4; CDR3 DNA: TGTGCCACCAGAGGACAGGGGGCCGATAATGAAAAACTGTTTTTT; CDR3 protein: CATRGQGADNEKLFF
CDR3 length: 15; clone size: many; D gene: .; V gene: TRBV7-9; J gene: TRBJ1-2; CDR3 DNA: TGTGCCAGCAGCGCGTCGGAACTTCAAAACTATGGCTACACCTTC; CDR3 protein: CASSASELQNYGYTF
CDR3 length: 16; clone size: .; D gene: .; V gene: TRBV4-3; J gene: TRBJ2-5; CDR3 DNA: TGCGCCAGCAGCCAAAAGACCGGGACTCTGCACGAGACCCAGTACTTC; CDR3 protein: CASSQKTGTLHETQYF
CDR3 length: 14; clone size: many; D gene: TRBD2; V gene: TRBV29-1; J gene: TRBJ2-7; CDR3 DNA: TGCAGCGTTGAAGATAGCGGGGGCTCCTACGAGCAGTACTTC; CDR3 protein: CSVEDSGGSYEQYF
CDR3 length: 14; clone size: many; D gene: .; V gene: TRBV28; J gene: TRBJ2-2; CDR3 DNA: TGTGCCAGCCGTCTTGACCGAGGGCGCCAGGAGCTGTTTTTT; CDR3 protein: CASRLDRGRQELFF
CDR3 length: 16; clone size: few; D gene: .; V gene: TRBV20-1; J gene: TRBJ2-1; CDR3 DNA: TGCAGTGCTAGCTCCATTAGCGCGGGACTCTACAATGAGCAGTTCTTC; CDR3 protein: CSASSISAGLYNEQFF
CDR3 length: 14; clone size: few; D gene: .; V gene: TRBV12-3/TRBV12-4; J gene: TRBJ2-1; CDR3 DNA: TGTGCCAGCAGAGATACTCTAGATTCCGATGAGCAGTTCTTC; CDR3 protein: CASRDTLDSDEQFF
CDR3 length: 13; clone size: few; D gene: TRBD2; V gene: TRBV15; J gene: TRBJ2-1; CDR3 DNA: TGTGCCACCAGCGGGAGACTAGCGGATGAGCAGTTCTTC; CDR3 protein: CATSGRLADEQFF